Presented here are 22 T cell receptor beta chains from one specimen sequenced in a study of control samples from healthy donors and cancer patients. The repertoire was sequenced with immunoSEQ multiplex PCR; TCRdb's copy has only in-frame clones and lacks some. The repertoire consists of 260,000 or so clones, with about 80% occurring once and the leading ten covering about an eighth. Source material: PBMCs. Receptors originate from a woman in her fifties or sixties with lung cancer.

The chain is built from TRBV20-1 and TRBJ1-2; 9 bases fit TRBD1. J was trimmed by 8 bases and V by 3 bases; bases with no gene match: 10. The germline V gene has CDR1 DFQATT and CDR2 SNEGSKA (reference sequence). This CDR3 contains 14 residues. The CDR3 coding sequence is TGCAGTGCTAGTCCCCTATACAGGGGGCGGGGCTACACCTTC. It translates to CSASPLYRGRGYTF.

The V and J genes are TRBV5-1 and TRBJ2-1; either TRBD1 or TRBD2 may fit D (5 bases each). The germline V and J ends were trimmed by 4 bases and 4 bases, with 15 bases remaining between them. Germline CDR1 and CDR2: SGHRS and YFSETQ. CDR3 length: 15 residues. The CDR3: CASSLGTPRYNEQFF. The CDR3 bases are TGCGCCAGCAGCCTCGGGACCCCCCGATACAATGAGCAGTTCTTC.

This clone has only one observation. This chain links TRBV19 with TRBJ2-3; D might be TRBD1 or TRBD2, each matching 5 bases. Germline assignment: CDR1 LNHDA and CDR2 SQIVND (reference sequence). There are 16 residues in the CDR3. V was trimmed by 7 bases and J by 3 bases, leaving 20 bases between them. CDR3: CASTPGAGDETDTQYF. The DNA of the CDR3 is TGTGCCAGTACCCCCGGGGCGGGCGATGAGACAGATACGCAGTATTTT.

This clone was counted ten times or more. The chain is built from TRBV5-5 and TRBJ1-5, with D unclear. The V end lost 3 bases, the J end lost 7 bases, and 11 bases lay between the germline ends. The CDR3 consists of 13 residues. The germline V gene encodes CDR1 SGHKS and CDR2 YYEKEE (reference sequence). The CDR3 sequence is CASSSREIQPQHF. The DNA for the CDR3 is TGTGCCAGCAGCTCTAGAGAGATACAGCCCCAGCATTTT.

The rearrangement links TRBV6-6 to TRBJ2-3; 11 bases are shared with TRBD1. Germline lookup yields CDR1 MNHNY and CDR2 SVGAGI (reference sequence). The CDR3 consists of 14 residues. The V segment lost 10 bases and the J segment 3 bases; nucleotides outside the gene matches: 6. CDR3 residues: CAIKRDRGTDTQYF. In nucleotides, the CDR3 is TGTGCCATCAAAAGGGACAGGGGGACAGATACGCAGTATTTT.

CDR3 protein: CASSLARDSGGGTDTQYF. CDR3 in DNA: TGCGCCAGCAGCTTGGCCAGGGACTCGGGGGGCGGCACAGATACGCAGTATTTT. The gene calls are TRBV5-1 and TRBJ2-3; D is possibly TRBD2 (7 bases). The CDR3 sequence is 18 residues long. The germline CDR1 and CDR2 sequences are SGHRS and YFSETQ. The V and J ends lost 0 bases and 1 base respectively, with 18 bases between them.

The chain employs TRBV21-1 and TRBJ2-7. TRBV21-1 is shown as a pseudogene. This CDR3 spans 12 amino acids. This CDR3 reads CASLSRTYEQYF. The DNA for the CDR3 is TGTGCCAGCTTGAGCAGAACCTACGAGCAGTACTTC.

The CDR3 DNA reads TGTGCCAGCAGTTACATGGCAGCTACAGATACGCAGTATTTT. Its translation: CASSYMAATDTQYF. The chain links TRBV6-5 to TRBJ2-3; D not certain. The V gene lost 2 bases and the J gene lost 3 bases, with 9 bases spanning the gap. This CDR3 spans 14 amino acids. Germline lookup yields CDR1 MNHEY and CDR2 SVGAGI.

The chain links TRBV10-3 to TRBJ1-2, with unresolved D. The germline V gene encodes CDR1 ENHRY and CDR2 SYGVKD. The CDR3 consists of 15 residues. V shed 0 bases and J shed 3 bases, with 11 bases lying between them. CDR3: CAISESATPYYGYTF. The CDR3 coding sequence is TGTGCCATCAGTGAGTCCGCGACACCCTACTATGGCTACACCTTC.

Written as DNA, the CDR3 is TGTGCCAGCAGTTTAGTTGGAGTAGACTACGAGCAGTACTTC. This codes for CASSLVGVDYEQYF. The J gene is TRBJ2-7, the V gene TRBV28; unclear D gene. With 2 bases removed from V and 3 bases from J, the gap between germline ends came to 11 bases. The CDR3 is 14 residues long. Germline assignment: CDR1 MDHEN and CDR2 SYDVKM.

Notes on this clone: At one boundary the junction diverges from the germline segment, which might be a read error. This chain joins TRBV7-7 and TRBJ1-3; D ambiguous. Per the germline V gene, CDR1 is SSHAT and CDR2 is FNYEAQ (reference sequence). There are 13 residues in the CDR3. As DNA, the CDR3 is TGTGCTAGCAGCCCCAACGCCGGAAACACCATATATTTT. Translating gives CASSPNAGNTIYF.

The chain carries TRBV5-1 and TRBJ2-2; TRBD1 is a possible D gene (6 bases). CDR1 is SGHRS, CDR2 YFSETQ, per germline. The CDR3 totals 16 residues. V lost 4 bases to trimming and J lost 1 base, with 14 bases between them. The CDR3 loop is CASSARQAWNTGELFF. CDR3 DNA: TGCGCCAGCAGCGCTCGACAGGCGTGGAACACCGGGGAGCTGTTTTTT.

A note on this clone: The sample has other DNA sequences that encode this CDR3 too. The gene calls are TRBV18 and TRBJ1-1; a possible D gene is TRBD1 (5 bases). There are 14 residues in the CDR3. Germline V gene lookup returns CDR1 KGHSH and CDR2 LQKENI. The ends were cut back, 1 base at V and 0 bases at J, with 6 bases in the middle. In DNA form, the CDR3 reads TGTGCCAGCTCACCACAGGGGATGAACACTGAAGCTTTCTTT. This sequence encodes CASSPQGMNTEAFF.

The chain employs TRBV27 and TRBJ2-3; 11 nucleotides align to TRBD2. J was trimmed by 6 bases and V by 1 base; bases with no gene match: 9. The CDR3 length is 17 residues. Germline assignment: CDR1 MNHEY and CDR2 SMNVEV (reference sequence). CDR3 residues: CASSLYLAGGQGDTQYF. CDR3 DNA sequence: TGTGCCAGCAGTTTATATCTAGCGGGGGGCCAGGGGGATACGCAGTATTTT.

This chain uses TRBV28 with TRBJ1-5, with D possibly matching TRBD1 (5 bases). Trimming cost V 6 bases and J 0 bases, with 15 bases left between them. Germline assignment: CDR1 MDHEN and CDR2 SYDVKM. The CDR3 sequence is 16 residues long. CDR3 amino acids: CASSLRAVYSNQPQHF. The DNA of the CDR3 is TGTGCCAGCAGCCTCAGGGCGGTGTATAGCAATCAGCCCCAGCATTTT.

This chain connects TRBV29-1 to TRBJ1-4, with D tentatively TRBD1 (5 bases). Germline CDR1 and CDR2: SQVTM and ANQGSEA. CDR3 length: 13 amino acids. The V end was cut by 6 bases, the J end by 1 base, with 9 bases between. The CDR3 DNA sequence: TGCAGCGTGTCTAGGGGAACTAATGAAAAACTGTTTTTT. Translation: CSVSRGTNEKLFF.

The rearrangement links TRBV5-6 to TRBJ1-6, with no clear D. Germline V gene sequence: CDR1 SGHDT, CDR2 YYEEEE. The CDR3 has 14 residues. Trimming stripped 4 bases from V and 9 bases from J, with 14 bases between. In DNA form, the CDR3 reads TGTGCCAGCAGCCGCGTCGGGGTAGGTTCACCCCTCCACTTT. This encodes CASSRVGVGSPLHF.

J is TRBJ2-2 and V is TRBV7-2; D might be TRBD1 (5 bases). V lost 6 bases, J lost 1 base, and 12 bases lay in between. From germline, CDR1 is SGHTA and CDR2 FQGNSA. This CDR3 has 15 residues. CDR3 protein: CASSLNTGNTGELFF. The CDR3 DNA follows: TGTGCCAGCAGTCTCAATACAGGGAACACCGGGGAGCTGTTTTTT.

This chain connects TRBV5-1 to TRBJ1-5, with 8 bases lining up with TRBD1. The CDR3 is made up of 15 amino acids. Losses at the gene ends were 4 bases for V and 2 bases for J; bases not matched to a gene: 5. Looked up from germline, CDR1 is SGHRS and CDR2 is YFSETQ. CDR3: CASSPGGQGNQPQHF. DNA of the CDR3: TGCGCCAGCAGCCCCGGGGGACAGGGCAATCAGCCCCAGCATTTT.

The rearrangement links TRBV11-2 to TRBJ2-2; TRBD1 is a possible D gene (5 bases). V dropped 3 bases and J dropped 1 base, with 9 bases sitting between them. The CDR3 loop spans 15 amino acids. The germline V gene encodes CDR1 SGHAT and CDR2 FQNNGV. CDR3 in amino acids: CASSLGRVNTGELFF. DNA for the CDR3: TGTGCCAGCAGCTTGGGCAGGGTGAACACCGGGGAGCTGTTTTTT.

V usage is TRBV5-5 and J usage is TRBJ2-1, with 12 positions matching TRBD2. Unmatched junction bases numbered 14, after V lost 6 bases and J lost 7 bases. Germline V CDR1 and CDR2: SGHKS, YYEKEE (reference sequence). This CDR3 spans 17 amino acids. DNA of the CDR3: TGTGCCAGCATAACTGGGACTAGCGGGTTACCGGGGAATGAGCAGTTCTTC. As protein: CASITGTSGLPGNEQFF.

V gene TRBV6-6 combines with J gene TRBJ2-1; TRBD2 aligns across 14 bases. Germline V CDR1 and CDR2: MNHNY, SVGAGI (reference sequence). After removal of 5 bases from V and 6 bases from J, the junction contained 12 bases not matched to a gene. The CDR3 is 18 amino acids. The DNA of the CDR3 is TGTGCCAGCAGTCGCAGACTAGCGGGAGGGCCTGGGTCCAATGAGCAGTTCTTC. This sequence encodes CASSRRLAGGPGSNEQFF.